The 19 T cell receptor beta chains below come from one sample, sequenced in a study of cytomegalovirus exposure and HLA in healthy donors. Both 60 Vbeta primers and 13 Jbeta primers went into the PCR. Profiling relied on immunoSEQ multiplex PCR, and the TCRdb table lists in-frame clones only, not all of them. The sample comprises about 110,000 clones, 70% to 80% of which are singletons, and roughly 8.2% rests with the top ten. Sequenced sample: PBMCs. These receptor sequences come from a woman between 35 and 50 years old in good health and CMV-seropositive.

The V and J genes are TRBV2 and TRBJ1-4; 8 bases agree with TRBD1. In germline, CDR1 is SNHLY, CDR2 FYNNEI. The CDR3 is 16 residues long. The V segment lost 7 bases and the J segment 7 bases; nucleotides outside the gene matches: 14. CDR3 sequence: CASNRGGPGGSEKLFF. CDR3 sequence (DNA): TGTGCCAGCAACCGAGGAGGACCAGGGGGCAGTGAAAAACTGTTTTTT.

The chain links TRBV5-4 to TRBJ2-7; TRBD1 agrees at 9 bases. Trimming cost V 2 bases and J 3 bases; bases outside gene matches: 6. The CDR3 totals 15 residues. Looked up from germline, CDR1 is SGHNT and CDR2 is YYREEE (reference sequence). For the CDR3, the DNA is TGTGCCAGCAGCTTACCCGGGACAGGGCTCTACGAGCAGTACTTC. It is translated as CASSLPGTGLYEQYF.

This clone was seen only a few times. The V call is TRBV4-3, the J call TRBJ2-7; D is undetermined. This CDR3 has 13 residues. The V end was cut by 1 base, the J end by 2 bases, with 6 bases between. From germline, CDR1 is LGHNA and CDR2 YSLEER. The CDR3 nucleotides are TGCGCCAGCAGCCAAGGTCCGGCCTACGAGCAGTACTTC. Its protein product is CASSQGPAYEQYF.

The chain links TRBV2 to TRBJ2-7; the D gene is possibly TRBD1 (5 bases). The CDR3 is made up of 12 amino acids. The V and J ends lost 4 bases and 4 bases respectively, with 8 bases between them. Germline values: CDR1 SNHLY, CDR2 FYNNEI. DNA for the CDR3: TGTGCCAGCAGTGTGCCAGGGTACGAGCAGTACTTC. Protein: CASSVPGYEQYF.

The chain employs TRBV5-1 and TRBJ1-6, with D perhaps TRBD1 (5 bases). The CDR3 runs 19 residues. V gave up 4 bases and J gave up 2 bases, with 22 bases separating them. CDR1 is SGHRS, CDR2 YFSETQ, per germline. The CDR3: CASSVAPEGQRPYNSPLHF. CDR3 bases: TGCGCCAGCAGCGTGGCCCCGGAGGGGCAGAGACCCTATAATTCACCCCTCCACTTT.

The chain employs TRBV9 and TRBJ1-2; D call uncertain. With 3 bases removed from V and 4 bases from J, the gap between germline ends came to 7 bases. The CDR3 is made up of 12 amino acids. Germline values: CDR1 SGDLS, CDR2 YYNGEE. The CDR3 protein is CASSENGYGYTF. The CDR3 region has the DNA TGTGCCAGCAGCGAGAACGGCTATGGCTACACCTTC.

This clone was recorded once. The chain links TRBV5-4 to TRBJ1-2, with D unresolved. Trimming removed 0 bases at V and 4 bases at J, with 7 bases between. The CDR3 is 13 amino acids. Looked up from germline, CDR1 is SGHNT and CDR2 is YYREEE (reference sequence). CDR3 sequence: CASSLDTAYGYTF. The CDR3 region has the DNA TGTGCCAGCAGCTTGGACACAGCCTATGGCTACACCTTC.

V usage is TRBV4-2 and J usage is TRBJ1-2; D may be TRBD1 (6 bases). Germline V gives CDR1 LGHNA, CDR2 YNFKEQ. V gave up 0 bases and J gave up 0 bases, with 14 bases separating them. There are 17 residues in the CDR3. This CDR3 reads CASSQEAWTDTNYGYTF. The CDR3 DNA reads TGTGCCAGCAGCCAAGAAGCTTGGACAGACACTAACTATGGCTACACCTTC.

This clone occurred once. The chain has TRBV5-1 and TRBJ2-1; D perhaps matches TRBD2 (5 bases). V shed 4 bases and J shed 5 bases, with 7 bases lying between them. CDR1 is SGHRS, CDR2 YFSETQ, per germline. The CDR3 sequence is 12 residues long. Here the CDR3 DNA reads TGCGCCAGCAGCCTACTAGACAATGAGCAGTTCTTC. This gives the protein CASSLLDNEQFF. The full variable domain, completed using reference TRBV5-1 and TRBJ2-1, is KAGVTQTPRYLIKTRGQQVTLSCSPISGHRSVSWYQQTPGQGLQFLFEYFSETQRNKGNFPGRFSGRQFSNSRSEMNVSTLELGDSALYLCASSLLDNEQFFGPGTRLTVL.

This clone was seen only a few times. The chain joins TRBV4-1 to TRBJ1-1; 7 nucleotides match TRBD1. Germline CDR1 reads MGHRA; CDR2 reads YSYEKL. Unmatched junction bases numbered 11, after V lost 3 bases and J lost 7 bases. The CDR3 covers 15 residues. CDR3 nucleotide sequence: TGCGCCAGCAGCCAGGGACAGAGGAAATCAGGTGAAGCTTTCTTT. It translates to CASSQGQRKSGEAFF.

The rearrangement uses TRBV2 and TRBJ1-1, with D uncertain. The V end lost 8 bases, the J end lost 1 base, and 17 bases lay between the germline ends. The CDR3 spans 15 residues. From germline, CDR1 is SNHLY and CDR2 FYNNEI. For the CDR3, the DNA is TGTGCCAGCCGTGGGTTCACAGCCACGAACACTGAAGCTTTCTTT. Translation gives CASRGFTATNTEAFF.

The V gene is TRBV7-8, the J gene TRBJ1-1; D uncertain. V was cut by 4 bases and J by 11 bases, with 14 bases left in between. CDR1 and CDR2 (germline): SGHVS, FQNEAQ. The CDR3 length is 12 residues. The CDR3 loop is CASSSTTRWAFF. The CDR3 nucleotides read TGTGCCAGCAGCTCGACTACCCGGTGGGCTTTCTTT.

The chain recombines TRBV29-1 with TRBJ1-1; 9 nucleotides align to TRBD1. Germline CDR1 reads SQVTM; CDR2 reads ANQGSEA. With 7 bases clipped from V and 4 bases from J, the junction kept 7 bases outside the gene matches. This CDR3 spans 13 amino acids. Written as DNA, the CDR3 is TGCAGCGGGAGAGGACAGGGGCTCACTGAAGCTTTCTTT. Protein product: CSGRGQGLTEAFF.

In this sample, this clone turned up a few times. The chain employs TRBV2 and TRBJ1-5; D remains unclear. This CDR3 region has 14 residues. Trimming pared 3 bases from V and 7 bases from J, leaving 13 bases between. The germline CDR1 and CDR2 sequences are SNHLY and FYNNEI. In DNA, the CDR3 is TGTGCCAGCAGTGATATGGGGTGGGAGCAGCCCCAGCATTTT. Translated: CASSDMGWEQPQHF. The entire variable domain, with the rest obtained from reference TRBV2 and TRBJ1-5, is as follows: EPEVTQTPSHQVTQMGQEVILRCVPISNHLYFYWYRQILGQKVEFLVSFYNNEISEKSEIFDDQFSVERPDGSNFTLKIRSTKLEDSAMYFCASSDMGWEQPQHFGDGTRLSIL.

This clone was seen once. The chain links TRBV6-5 to TRBJ2-7, with D possibly matching TRBD2 (6 bases). Germline CDR1 is MNHEY and CDR2 is SVGAGI. V lost 2 bases and J lost 2, with 10 bases in between. The CDR3 loop spans 14 amino acids. This CDR3 reads CASSYGGVTYEQYF. For the CDR3, the DNA is TGTGCCAGCAGTTACGGCGGGGTTACCTACGAGCAGTACTTC.

This chain links TRBV6-6 with TRBJ1-5; D ambiguous. Trimming cost V 5 bases and J 0 bases, with 14 bases left between them. The CDR3 length is 16 residues. Germline-derived CDR1 and CDR2 are MNHNY and SVGAGI (reference sequence). The CDR3 protein is CASSPSGQTSNQPQHF. CDR3 DNA sequence: TGTGCCAGCAGTCCCAGTGGGCAGACTAGCAATCAGCCCCAGCATTTT.

This clone was recorded once. The rearrangement uses TRBV19 and TRBJ2-2; 8 nucleotides match TRBD1. The CDR3 has 14 residues. Germline CDR1 reads LNHDA; CDR2 reads SQIVND (reference sequence). Trimming removed 8 bases from V and 1 base from J; junction bases left unmatched: 3. CDR3 region: CASAGTGNTGELFF. CDR3 bases: TGTGCCAGTGCCGGGACAGGGAACACCGGGGAGCTGTTTTTT.

The CDR3 DNA reads TGTGCCAGCAGCTCGTTCCAAGGGGGAAACATTCAGTACTTC. Amino acids: CASSSFQGGNIQYF. V gene TRBV5-4 combines with J gene TRBJ2-4; a possible D gene is TRBD1 (6 bases). The CDR3 is 14 residues long. Germline-derived CDR1 and CDR2 are SGHNT and YYREEE (reference sequence). V lost 3 bases and J 6 bases, leaving 13 bases between the germline ends. Combining the CDR3 with reference TRBV5-4 and TRBJ2-4 gives the whole variable domain ETGVTQSPTHLIKTRGQQVTLRCSSQSGHNTVSWYQQALGQGPQFIFQYYREEENGRGNFPPRFSGLQFPNYSSELNVNALELDDSALYLCASSSFQGGNIQYFGAGTRLSVL.

This chain connects TRBV9 to TRBJ2-7; 9 positions match TRBD1. There are 15 residues in the CDR3. V trimming: 4 bases; J trimming: 1 base; junction bases outside the gene matches: 6. Per germline, CDR1 SGDLS and CDR2 YYNGEE. This CDR3 is CASSLGTGFSYEQYF. The CDR3 nucleotides are TGTGCCAGCAGCCTAGGGACAGGGTTTTCCTACGAGCAGTACTTC.